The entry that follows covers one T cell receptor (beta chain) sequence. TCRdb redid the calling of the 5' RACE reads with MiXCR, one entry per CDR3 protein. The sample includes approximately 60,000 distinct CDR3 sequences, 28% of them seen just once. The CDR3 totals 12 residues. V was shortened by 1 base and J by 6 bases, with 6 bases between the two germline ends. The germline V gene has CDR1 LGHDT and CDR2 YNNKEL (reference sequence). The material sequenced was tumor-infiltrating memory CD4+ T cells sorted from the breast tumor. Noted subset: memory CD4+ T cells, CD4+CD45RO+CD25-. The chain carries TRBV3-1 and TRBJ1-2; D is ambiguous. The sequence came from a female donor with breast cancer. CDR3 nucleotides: TGTGCCAGCAGCCAAGGGAGGAATGGCTACACCTTC. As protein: CASSQGRNGYTF.